This T cell receptor (beta chain) was obtained from a study of blood T cell repertoires in COVID-19. Clones were sequenced by immunoSEQ multiplex PCR, and TCRdb holds only the in-frame ones, with some missing. The sample gives more than 200,000 clones, roughly 87% of which show up once; about 6% is in the top ten. V lost 0 bases, J lost 8 bases, and 7 bases stayed unmatched. Germline V gives CDR1 SGHKS, CDR2 YYEKEE (reference sequence). The CDR3 runs 15 residues. V usage is TRBV5-5 and J usage is TRBJ2-1; 8 nucleotides align to TRBD1. Sequencing was carried out using PBMCs or T cells enriched from blood (not recorded which). This clonotype originated in a woman younger than 45 with acute COVID-19. The DNA for the CDR3 is TGTGCCAGCAGCTTGGTAGGGGACAGGTTGTATGAGCAGTTCTTC. Translated: CASSLVGDRLYEQFF.